These 11 T cell receptor beta chains were all obtained from the same sample, sequenced in a study of blood T cell repertoires in COVID-19 (dated by TCRdb to about 2020). Library generation was performed with the immunoSEQ multiplex PCR assay. What TCRdb holds here is the immuneACCESS table cut down to in-frame rearrangements. Part of the clones is not present; checked against another copy, under half of the missing clones reflect an unresolved V gene, and the others are unexplained. This sample gives roughly 53,000 clones in total; roughly 90% of them show up just once. The ten top clones hold 3% to 4% of the sample. Specimen: peripheral blood. The receptors were gathered from a human donor in a cohort sampled during active COVID-19.

This clone was detected once. The CDR3 bases are TGTGCCAGCAGCGTAACTTCACCGGGACTCGGGGTCTACGAGCAGTACGTC. Encoded protein: CASSVTSPGLGVYEQYV. The V and J genes are TRBV9 and TRBJ2-7; D possibly corresponds to TRBD2 (6 bases). Germline V gene sequence: CDR1 SGDLS, CDR2 YYNGEE. The CDR3 sequence is 17 residues long. V lost 1 base, J lost 3 bases, and 20 bases lay in between.

The genes are TRBV2 and TRBJ2-3, with 15 positions matching TRBD2. The germline V gene encodes CDR1 SNHLY and CDR2 FYNNEI. With 7 bases clipped from V and 1 base from J, the junction kept 9 bases outside the gene matches. The CDR3 sequence is 18 residues long. This CDR3 is CASNWDGTSGRRTDTQYF. The DNA of the CDR3 is TGTGCCAGCAATTGGGATGGGACTAGCGGGAGGCGCACAGATACGCAGTATTTT.

The chain combines TRBV7-9 with TRBJ2-3; TRBD2 is a possible D gene (5 bases). Germline CDR1 and CDR2: SEHNR and FQNEAQ (reference sequence). CDR3 length: 15 amino acids. V was trimmed by 3 bases and J by 1 base, leaving 11 bases between them. This CDR3 is CASSFLRVGTDTQYF. The CDR3 nucleotides are TGTGCCAGCAGCTTTTTGAGGGTCGGCACAGATACGCAGTATTTT.

V is TRBV4-3 and J is TRBJ1-5, with TRBD1 as a possible D gene (5 bases). The germline V gene has CDR1 LGHNA and CDR2 YSLEER. V was clipped by 0 bases and J by 5 bases, with 14 bases between them. The CDR3 totals 16 residues. Here the CDR3 reads CASSQDFSGIHQPQHF. CDR3 DNA: TGCGCCAGCAGCCAAGATTTCTCAGGGATCCATCAGCCCCAGCATTTT.

The genes are TRBV25-1 and TRBJ2-7; no firm D call. Germline CDR1 and CDR2: MGHDK and SYGVNS. The V end lost 4 bases, the J end lost 4 bases, and 11 bases lay between the germline ends. This CDR3 region has 13 residues. CDR3 sequence (DNA): TGTGCCAGCAGTGCCGCTTTGAGGTACGAGCAGTACTTC. This translates into CASSAALRYEQYF.

This clone occurred once. The chain links TRBV24-1 to TRBJ2-7; D may be TRBD1 (5 bases). Germline V gene data show CDR1 as KGHDR and CDR2 as SFDVKD. The CDR3 is 15 amino acids. V gave up 5 bases and J gave up 1 base, with 14 bases separating them. Here the CDR3 DNA reads TGTGCCACCAGTGGAGGTACAGGCCCATCCTACGAGCAGTACGTC. Its protein is CATSGGTGPSYEQYV.

This sequence joins TRBV3-1 (or the pseudogene TRBV3-2) and TRBJ2-3; 9 positions match TRBD2. There are 19 residues in the CDR3. CDR1 LGHDT and CDR2 YNNKEL come from the germline V gene (reference sequence). Unmatched junction bases numbered 18, after V lost 4 bases and J lost 4 bases. The CDR3 region has the DNA TGTGCCAGCAGCCGGGAGCGGGGGGCAGGGGTATGGCGCGCAGATACGCAGTATTTT. It codes for CASSRERGAGVWRADTQYF.

This chain uses TRBV5-6 with TRBJ2-3, with TRBD2 identical over 10 bases. The germline V gene has CDR1 SGHDT and CDR2 YYEEEE. V shed 4 bases, J shed 3 bases, and the junction held 8 bases outside the gene matches. The CDR3 loop spans 16 amino acids. In DNA form, the CDR3 reads TGTGCCAGCAGCCCGAGGACTAGCGGACAAACAGATACGCAGTATTTT. Translated, it gives CASSPRTSGQTDTQYF.

The CDR3 coding sequence is TGTGCCAGCAGTGGGATTGGGGCGGGGGGGCCTTATGAGCAGTTCTTC. This encodes CASSGIGAGGPYEQFF. The chain is built from TRBV27 and TRBJ2-1; 9 nucleotides align to TRBD2. CDR1 and CDR2 (germline): MNHEY, SMNVEV (reference sequence). V trimming: 5 bases; J trimming: 8 bases; junction bases outside the gene matches: 13. This CDR3 spans 16 amino acids.

The J gene is TRBJ1-5, the V gene TRBV4-3; 9 bases map to TRBD1. The CDR3 is 14 residues long. Germline V gives CDR1 LGHNA, CDR2 YSLEER. V trimming: 4 bases; J trimming: 4 bases; junction bases outside the gene matches: 2. In nucleotides, the CDR3 is TGCGCCAGCAGCCCAGACAGGGGGAATCAGCCCCAGCATTTT. As protein: CASSPDRGNQPQHF.

The rearrangement joins TRBV2 to TRBJ1-1, with TRBD1 identical over 7 bases. J gave up 5 bases and V 4 bases, and 1 base lay outside the gene matches. Germline V gene lookup returns CDR1 SNHLY and CDR2 FYNNEI. This CDR3 contains 12 residues. CDR3 nucleotide sequence: TGTGCCAGCAGTGTACAGGGGACTGAAGCTTTCTTT. This gives the protein CASSVQGTEAFF.